A single sample is the source of the 21 T cell receptor beta chains below, sequenced in a study of blood T cell repertoires in COVID-19. The repertoire was sequenced with immunoSEQ multiplex PCR; TCRdb's copy has only in-frame clones and lacks some. Seen here are roughly 200,000 clones, more than 70% observed once, and the top ten hold 15% to 20%. The specimen was peripheral blood. All receptors come from a person between 65 and 79 years old with COVID-19, enrolled during active disease.

This rearrangement joins TRBV7-6 to TRBJ1-1; D is uncertain. The V end was cut by 2 bases, the J end by 2 bases, with 9 bases between. The CDR3 spans 14 residues. Germline lookup yields CDR1 SGHVS and CDR2 FNYEAQ. The CDR3 loop is CASSLTGINTEAFF. For the CDR3, the DNA is TGTGCCAGCAGCTTAACCGGTATTAACACTGAAGCTTTCTTT.

A note on this clone: Other nucleotide sequences from this sample produce the same CDR3. The chain recombines TRBV9 with TRBJ2-7, with TRBD2 matching over 9 bases. Losses at the gene ends were 0 bases for V and 2 bases for J; bases not matched to a gene: 3. This CDR3 region has 15 residues. Germline CDR1 is SGDLS and CDR2 is YYNGEE. The CDR3 DNA sequence: TGTGCCAGCAGCGTAGGTAGCGGGGGCACCTACGAGCAGTACTTC. It encodes CASSVGSGGTYEQYF.

The V and J genes are TRBV11-2 and TRBJ2-4, with D hard to call. Per germline, CDR1 SGHAT and CDR2 FQNNGV. V was cut by 5 bases and J by 7 bases, with 15 bases left in between. The CDR3 has 14 amino acids. Here the CDR3 reads CASSPESGWNIQYF. The CDR3 DNA reads as TGTGCCAGCAGCCCGGAATCAGGATGGAACATTCAGTACTTC.

The J gene is TRBJ2-7, the V gene TRBV19; TRBD1 might be the D (5 bases). V was clipped by 4 bases and J by 1 base, with 20 bases between them. CDR1 and CDR2 (germline): LNHDA, SQIVND (reference sequence). The length of the CDR3 is 17 residues. The CDR3 protein is CASSTTGAPPLSYEQYF. The CDR3 region has the DNA TGTGCCAGTAGTACTACAGGAGCGCCGCCCTTATCCTACGAGCAGTACTTC.

This chain links TRBV6-5 with TRBJ1-1; D uncertain. Germline V gene lookup returns CDR1 MNHEY and CDR2 SVGAGI. This CDR3 region has 15 residues. With 5 bases removed from V and 5 bases from J, the gap between germline ends came to 18 bases. CDR3 sequence reads: CASSLSRWRETEAFF. The DNA for the CDR3 is TGTGCCAGCAGTCTCAGCAGATGGAGGGAGACTGAAGCTTTCTTT.

The CDR3 loop reads CASSRLAGGTDTQYF. DNA of the CDR3: TGTGCCAGCAGTCGACTAGCGGGAGGCACAGATACGCAGTATTTT. The chain employs TRBV2 and TRBJ2-3, with 12 bases aligning to TRBD2. In germline, CDR1 is SNHLY, CDR2 FYNNEI. V was clipped by 5 bases and J by 1 base; unmatched bases: 1. CDR3 size: 15 residues.

This clone has a single count. CDR3 nucleotides: TGTGCCAGCAGTCCGTCCTCTTGGACAGTAACTGGAAACACCATATATTTT. It encodes CASSPSSWTVTGNTIYF. The J gene is TRBJ1-3, the V gene TRBV27; a weak D match, TRBD1 (6 bases). Per the germline V gene, CDR1 is MNHEY and CDR2 is SMNVEV (reference sequence). The V gene lost 5 bases and the J gene lost 2 bases, with 19 bases spanning the gap. CDR3 size: 17 residues.

The chain carries TRBV6-6 and TRBJ1-1, with D possibly TRBD1 on 6 matching bases. CDR1 MNHNY and CDR2 SVGAGI come from the germline V gene (reference sequence). V lost 5 bases and J lost 6, with 19 bases in between. The CDR3 has 15 amino acids. CDR3 region: CASSAPLWGRPEAFF. The CDR3 nucleotides read TGTGCCAGCAGTGCTCCCTTATGGGGGCGACCTGAAGCTTTCTTT.

V gene TRBV28 combines with J gene TRBJ1-5; 7 bases line up with TRBD1. J was trimmed by 1 base and V by 6 bases; bases with no gene match: 6. Per germline, CDR1 MDHEN and CDR2 SYDVKM. The CDR3 runs to 15 residues. DNA of the CDR3: TGTGCCAGCAGCACGGAGGGGGCCAGCAATCAGCCCCAGCATTTT. Protein product: CASSTEGASNQPQHF.

V and J are TRBV5-5 and TRBJ2-5, with 8 bases identical to TRBD1. Per the germline V gene, CDR1 is SGHKS and CDR2 is YYEKEE (reference sequence). V trimming: 4 bases; J trimming: 5 bases; junction bases outside the gene matches: 7. This CDR3 comprises 14 residues. The CDR3 DNA is TGTGCCAGCAGCCCGCCGACAGGGGTCGAGACCCAGTACTTC. This codes for CASSPPTGVETQYF.

This clone was detected ten times or more. This chain connects TRBV19 to TRBJ2-5; possibly TRBD2 for D (5 bases). Germline V gene data show CDR1 as LNHDA and CDR2 as SQIVND (reference sequence). V was pared by 1 base and J by 1 base, with 16 bases between. The CDR3 contains 17 residues. CDR3 loop: CASSIADRENVQETQYF. CDR3 nucleotide sequence: TGTGCCAGTAGTATAGCCGACCGGGAAAATGTCCAAGAGACCCAGTACTTC.

The chain links TRBV7-8 to TRBJ1-4, with D unresolved. This CDR3 spans 18 amino acids. Trimming cost V 1 base and J 14 bases, with 29 bases left between them. The germline V gene encodes CDR1 SGHVS and CDR2 FQNEAQ. In DNA form, the CDR3 reads TGTGCCAGCAGCTTAGATGAGAGACCCCCTTCCGATGGACTGTTTCTGTTTTTT. It yields the protein CASSLDERPPSDGLFLFF. The whole variable domain, filled in from reference TRBV7-8 and TRBJ1-4, reads GAGVSQSPRYKVAKRGQDVALRCDPISGHVSLFWYQQALGQGPEFLTYFQNEAQLDKSGLPSDRFFAERPEGSVSTLKIQRTQQEDSAVYLCASSLDERPPSDGLFLFFGSGTQLSVL.

The V and J genes are TRBV11-2 and TRBJ2-1; 10 bases fit TRBD2. Germline CDR1 reads SGHAT; CDR2 reads FQNNGV. This CDR3 is 15 amino acids long. V lost 1 base and J lost 9; bases outside the gene matches: 6. CDR3 sequence reads: CASSLGSSGRAEQFF. Written as DNA, the CDR3 is TGTGCCAGCAGCTTAGGTTCCAGCGGGAGGGCTGAGCAGTTCTTC.

The rearrangement links TRBV28 to TRBJ2-7; perhaps TRBD1 as D (7 bases). V lost 7 bases, J lost 4 bases, and 20 bases lay in between. The CDR3 has 15 residues. Germline V gives CDR1 MDHEN, CDR2 SYDVKM. The CDR3 sequence: CASKGSRQGGYEQYF. The CDR3, as DNA: TGTGCCAGCAAGGGGTCGAGACAGGGAGGATACGAGCAGTACTTC.

The J gene is TRBJ2-3, the V gene TRBV11-3; 13 positions agree with TRBD2. V lost 4 bases and J lost 0; bases outside the gene matches: 10. The CDR3 covers 19 residues. CDR1 is SGHNT, CDR2 YENEEA, per germline. In DNA form, the CDR3 reads TGTGCCAGCAGCTCTGGACTAGCGGGAGAACACCCTAGCACAGATACGCAGTATTTT. It encodes CASSSGLAGEHPSTDTQYF.

The rearrangement uses TRBV29-1 and TRBJ2-2; 7 bases fit TRBD1. Looked up from germline, CDR1 is SQVTM and CDR2 is ANQGSEA. Losses at the gene ends were 5 bases for V and 5 bases for J; bases not matched to a gene: 8. The CDR3 consists of 14 residues. DNA of the CDR3: TGCAGCGTTCCCCAAACGACAGGGACCGGGGAGCTGTTTTTT. Protein: CSVPQTTGTGELFF.

This clone was found once. The chain recombines TRBV5-1 with TRBJ2-7; tentatively, D is TRBD2 (5 bases). V gave up 5 bases and J gave up 5 bases, with 17 bases separating them. Looked up from germline, CDR1 is SGHRS and CDR2 is YFSETQ. The length of the CDR3 is 14 residues. The CDR3 here is CASSFIRGADEQYF. The CDR3 DNA sequence: TGCGCCAGCAGTTTCATTCGGGGTGCGGACGAGCAGTACTTC.

This clone was detected a few times. This chain uses TRBV19 with TRBJ2-1, with TRBD2 matching over 8 bases. In germline, CDR1 is LNHDA, CDR2 SQIVND (reference sequence). Unmatched junction bases numbered 14, after V lost 6 bases and J lost 4 bases. This CDR3 has 17 amino acids. The CDR3 here is CASSRNWAGGVYNEQFF. The CDR3 DNA is TGTGCCAGTAGCCGAAACTGGGCGGGGGGCGTTTACAATGAGCAGTTCTTC.

V and J are TRBV19 and TRBJ1-5, with D perhaps matching TRBD1 (6 bases). CDR1 and CDR2 from the germline V gene are LNHDA and SQIVND (reference sequence). The CDR3 has 15 residues. V gave up 6 bases and J gave up 3 bases, with 15 bases separating them. CDR3 sequence reads: CASRESTGSNQPQHF. The CDR3 nucleotides read TGTGCCAGTAGGGAATCCACAGGGTCCAATCAGCCCCAGCATTTT.

The chain uses TRBV3-1 (or the pseudogene TRBV3-2) and TRBJ1-2, with 7 bases matching TRBD1. Germline-derived CDR1 and CDR2 are LGHDT and YNNKEL (reference sequence). The CDR3 runs 14 residues. Trimming took 0 bases from V and 6 from J; bases not matched to a gene: 4. The CDR3 DNA is TGTGCCAGCAGCCAAGATGAGGGGGCTCATGGCTACACCTTC. This encodes CASSQDEGAHGYTF.

The chain combines TRBV5-4 with TRBJ1-1; TRBD1 matches 7 bases. V gave up 5 bases and J gave up 8 bases; unmatched junction bases: 6. The CDR3 has 12 residues. Germline CDR1 reads SGHNT; CDR2 reads YYREEE (reference sequence). CDR3 bases: TGTGCCAGCAGTCTGGACAGGTCGGAAGCTTTCTTT. Amino acids: CASSLDRSEAFF.